The text below deals with one T cell receptor (beta chain). The identical CDR3 is also encoded by other nucleotide sequences in the sample. The germline V and J ends were trimmed by 5 bases and 4 bases, with 8 bases remaining between them. The germline V gene encodes CDR1 SGHAT and CDR2 FQNNGV. CDR3 length: 12 amino acids. Sequencing used immunoSEQ multiplex PCR; TCRdb keeps in-frame clones, though not all of them. Counted here are about 2.3 million clones, 85% to 95% occurring once; the ten biggest clones make up roughly 0.34%. This sample is drawn from a study of shared clonotypes between healthy human individuals. Study donors comprised healthy, HIV-negative adults devoid of recent acute infection or vaccination. It was into CD45RA+ naive and CD45RA-negative memory subsets that the CD4+ cells were split.

The rearrangement uses TRBV11-2 and TRBJ2-5; possible D gene TRBD1, 6 bases. This receptor was identified in a man aged 18 to 30 in good health. Some clones in this sample may be carry-over from other donors' samples. Sequencing was performed on naive CD4+ T cells from PBMCs. Stated subset: CD45RA+ positively selected. CDR3: CASSAQGETQYF. The CDR3 DNA reads TGTGCCAGCAGCGCACAGGGAGAGACCCAGTACTTC.